This is a list of T cell receptor beta chains from one sample in a study of T cells in Graves' hyperthyroidism and ophthalmopathy. Via MiXCR, TCRdb re-called the multiplex PCR reads, giving one row per CDR3 protein. In the table there are around 490,000 distinct CDR3 sequences, around 20% of which are singletons. The sample was blood. These receptors all stem from a man aged 35-49 years with Graves' ophthalmopathy. CDR3s include the opening cysteine and the closing phenylalanine or tryptophan. D genes are given only for firm matches. Size is stated for part of the rows, as once, few or many counts, or as a class when the clone is expanded.

TRBV6-6,14,.,TRBJ2-7,.,TGTGCCAGCAGTTACATGCAGGAAAGCTACGAGCAGTACTTC,CASSYMQESYEQYF
TRBV6-2/TRBV6-3,14,TRBD2,TRBJ2-1,few,TGTGCCAGCTCGTGGAGCGGGAGGCGGGATGAGCAGTTCTTC,CASSWSGRRDEQFF
TRBV15,12,.,TRBJ2-1,.,TGTGCCACCAGCAGACCGAAAAATGAGCAGTTCTTC,CATSRPKNEQFF
TRBV15,15,.,TRBJ2-5,.,TGTGCCACCGTCCAGAGGGCAAGGGGCCAAGAGACCCAGTACTTC,CATVQRARGQETQYF
TRBV6-4,15,.,TRBJ1-2,.,TGTGCCAGCAGTGAAAGCAGTTGGGGCCTCTATGGCTACACCTTC,CASSESSWGLYGYTF
TRBV5-1,15,TRBD1,TRBJ2-3,.,TGCGCCAGCAGGGTCGAAGACAGGGCTGGGGATACGCAGTATTTT,CASRVEDRAGDTQYF
TRBV3-1,16,.,TRBJ1-1,.,TGTGCCAGCAGCCGCGGGGCGAATCTCCGGGGCACTGAAGCTTTCTTT,CASSRGANLRGTEAFF
TRBV4-2,16,.,TRBJ2-2,.,TGTGCCAGCAGCCTAGGGAACAGGGCCCACACCGGGGAGCTGTTTTTT,CASSLGNRAHTGELFF
TRBV7-3,17,TRBD1,TRBJ2-1,few,TGTGCCAGCAGCCGGGACAGGGTATTAGCCTCCTACAATGAGCAGTTCTTC,CASSRDRVLASYNEQFF
TRBV11-2,16,TRBD2,TRBJ2-5,many,TGTGCCAGCAGACATCCCATAGCGGGAGGGCCACAGACCCAGTACTTC,CASRHPIAGGPQTQYF
TRBV29-1,13,.,TRBJ2-2,.,TGCAGCGTGGGCATGGTGCCAACCGGGGAGCTGTTTTTT,CSVGMVPTGELFF
TRBV5-1,13,.,TRBJ1-1,.,TGCGCCAGCAGCTTAGCTCTGAACAGTGAAGCTTTCTTT,CASSLALNSEAFF
TRBV14,14,TRBD1,TRBJ2-7,.,TGTGCCAGCAGCTTACAGGGGCCGGCCTACGAGCAGTACTTC,CASSLQGPAYEQYF
TRBV3-1,17,TRBD1,TRBJ1-2,many,TGTGCCAGCAGCCAAGATCCCCGGGACAGGCGAACCTATGGCTACACCTTC,CASSQDPRDRRTYGYTF
TRBV28,19,TRBD2,TRBJ2-1,.,TGTGCCAGCAGTTTAGGGTCGACCGGGACTAGCGGGAGAGGGCATGAGCAGTTCTTC,CASSLGSTGTSGRGHEQFF
TRBV20-1,16,.,TRBJ2-2,few,TGCAGTGCTAGAGATCCGCGGGATCCGAACACCGGGGAGCTGTTTTTT,CSARDPRDPNTGELFF
TRBV6-1,13,.,TRBJ2-2,.,TGTGCCAGCAGGGGGCAAGGGGACGGGGAGCTGTTTTTT,CASRGQGDGELFF
TRBV5-1,14,.,TRBJ2-3,.,TGCGCCAGCTACTCTAGGGGTGGCACAGATACGCAGTATTTT,CASYSRGGTDTQYF
TRBV7-8,15,.,TRBJ2-3,many,TGTGCCAGCAGCTTAGCGCCGGCCAGCACAGATACGCAGTATTTT,CASSLAPASTDTQYF
TRBV2,15,.,TRBJ2-7,.,TGTGCCAGCAGTGAAGTTCCCACACCCTCCGGCGAGCAGTACTTC,CASSEVPTPSGEQYF
TRBV9,15,.,TRBJ2-7,.,TGTGCCAGCAGCGTAGATGGTCTGAGGGGCCGCGAGCAGTACTTC,CASSVDGLRGREQYF
TRBV6-1,13,.,TRBJ2-2,.,TGTGCCACCACCCGGGCCGACACCGGGGAGCTGTTTTTT,CATTRADTGELFF
TRBV4-2,15,.,TRBJ2-7,.,TGTGCCAGCAGCCAAGATGGCTCCTCGGGGTGGGAGCAGTACTTC,CASSQDGSSGWEQYF
TRBV2,14,.,TRBJ2-7,.,TGTGCCAGCAGGGAGGGGGTGGGACCCACCGAGCAGTACTTC,CASREGVGPTEQYF